These 5 T cell receptor beta chains came from one sample sequenced in a study of T and B cells in COVID-19 patients. TRB rearrangements were amplified by multiplex PCR with BIOMED2 TRB-A/B primers. MiXCR, applied by TCRdb to the multiplex PCR reads, yields one record per CDR3 protein. The data contain over 6,000 distinct CDR3 sequences, 25% to 40% of them singletons. Each TRB amplification used roughly 220-550 ng of genomic DNA from blood. Sample: blood. The receptor source for this set is a human donor with active COVID-19.

With regard to this clonotype: Possible read error: a much larger clone is one base away. V gene TRBV29-1 combines with J gene TRBJ2-3; D is perhaps TRBD2 (5 bases). The CDR3 covers 14 residues. Looked up from germline, CDR1 is SQVTM and CDR2 is ANQGSEA. The CDR3 protein is CRVEETRQSDTQYF. The CDR3 coding sequence is TGCAGAGTTGAAGAAACTAGGCAGTCAGATACGCAGTATTTT.

Only a few counts were recorded for this clonotype. The CDR3 region has the DNA TGTGCCAGCAGACCACGGACAGTGAAGAACACTGAAGCTTTCTTT. This sequence encodes CASRPRTVKNTEAFF. This chain joins TRBV27 and TRBJ1-1; tentatively, D is TRBD1 (6 bases). Germline lookup yields CDR1 MNHEY and CDR2 SMNVEV (reference sequence). The V gene lost 6 bases and the J gene lost 1 base, with 15 bases spanning the gap. The CDR3 runs 15 residues.

The DNA for the CDR3 is TGTGCCAGCAGGACGGGGGGGAAGGGCTACACCTTC. Its protein product is CASRTGGKGYTF. The V gene is TRBV7-9, the J gene TRBJ1-2; perhaps TRBD1 as D (5 bases). This CDR3 is built from 12 residues. Germline V gene lookup returns CDR1 SEHNR and CDR2 FQNEAQ (reference sequence). Trimming took 6 bases from V and 8 from J, leaving 13 bases between them.

This clonotype has a handful of counts. The V gene is TRBV5-6, the J gene TRBJ2-5; 9 bases map to TRBD1. This CDR3 spans 16 amino acids. After removal of 3 bases from V and 4 bases from J, the junction contained 10 bases not matched to a gene. Germline V gene lookup returns CDR1 SGHDT and CDR2 YYEEEE. For the CDR3, the DNA is TGTGCCAGCAGCTGGGGGGGGACAGGGAGTGGAGAGACCCAGTACTTC. Protein sequence: CASSWGGTGSGETQYF.

The rearrangement uses TRBV12-3 or TRBV12-4 and TRBJ1-2, with D tentatively TRBD1 (5 bases). CDR3 length: 11 residues. V was clipped by 3 bases and J by 8 bases, with 7 bases between them. CDR3 in amino acids: CASSFSGGYTF. In DNA form, the CDR3 reads TGTGCCAGCAGTTTCTCAGGGGGCTACACCTTC.